What follows are 28 T cell receptor beta chains derived from one specimen sequenced in a study of T cell responses to AZD1222 COVID-19 vaccine (dated by TCRdb to the early 2020s). The sample's time point label, decoded: about 28 days (+/-7) after the second vaccine dose. The library was built by means of the immunoSEQ multiplex PCR assay. Drawn from immuneACCESS, this table holds only the in-frame rearrangements with V and J called that TCRdb kept. Clones are partly lost; checked studies trace under half to an unresolved V gene and leave the rest unexplained. The sample yields about 31,000 clones; roughly 88% were counted once. The top ten hold about 15% of the sample. The sequences come from peripheral blood, collected 28 days after the second AZD1222 dose. The receptors here all came from an adult who received the AZD1222 COVID-19 vaccine.

The J gene is TRBJ1-2, the V gene TRBV7-8; 7 bases agree with TRBD1. From germline, CDR1 is SGHVS and CDR2 FQNEAQ. This CDR3 is 18 amino acids long. The trim removed 1 base at V and 6 bases at J, leaving 17 bases unmatched. The DNA for the CDR3 is TGTGCCAGCAGCTTAGTCGGGTACAGGGGTATTTTAATGAATGGCTACACCTTC. Protein: CASSLVGYRGILMNGYTF.

The chain employs TRBV11-3 and TRBJ1-1, with 9 bases that match TRBD1. CDR1 and CDR2 from the germline V gene are SGHNT and YENEEA. The junction had 10 bases not matched to a gene; V was cut back by 8 bases and J by 3 bases. The CDR3 spans 15 residues. The CDR3 region has the DNA TGTGCCAGCGCGTTAGGGACAGGGAGTGACACTGAAGCTTTCTTT. Translated: CASALGTGSDTEAFF.

The V gene is TRBV7-8, the J gene TRBJ2-5, with unresolved D. With 0 bases removed from V and 0 bases from J, the gap between germline ends came to 2 bases. This CDR3 region has 13 residues. CDR1 SGHVS and CDR2 FQNEAQ come from the germline V gene. The CDR3 loop reads CASSLADQETQYF. The CDR3 region has the DNA TGTGCCAGCAGCTTAGCAGACCAAGAGACCCAGTACTTC. Complete variable domain (other parts from reference TRBV7-8 and TRBJ2-5): GAGVSQSPRYKVAKRGQDVALRCDPISGHVSLFWYQQALGQGPEFLTYFQNEAQLDKSGLPSDRFFAERPEGSVSTLKIQRTQQEDSAVYLCASSLADQETQYFGPGTRLLVL.

V and J are TRBV12-5 and TRBJ1-1; the D is unclear. The CDR3 extends over 12 amino acids. Germline V CDR1 and CDR2: LGHNT, FRNRAP. Trimming left V 2 bases short and J 1 base short, with 2 bases between. CDR3 nucleotide sequence: TGTGCTAGTGGTTTGCAGAACACTGAAGCTTTCTTT. Translated: CASGLQNTEAFF. Looking up the rest from reference TRBV12-5 and TRBJ1-1 gives the full variable domain: DARVTQTPRHKVTEMGQEVTMRCQPILGHNTVFWYRQTMMQGLELLAYFRNRAPLDDSGMPKDRFSAEMPDATLATLKIQPSEPRDSAVYFCASGLQNTEAFFGQGTRLTVV.

The genes are TRBV5-6 and TRBJ1-5; D gene unclear. Germline CDR1 is SGHDT and CDR2 is YYEEEE. V lost 7 bases to trimming and J lost 3 bases, with 14 bases between them. The CDR3 contains 14 residues. CDR3 nucleotides: TGTGCCAGCTCTCTACGAGGGAACAATCAGCCCCAGCATTTT. Its translation is CASSLRGNNQPQHF.

The chain employs TRBV15 and TRBJ1-1; D may be TRBD1 (6 bases). The germline V gene has CDR1 LNHNV and CDR2 YYDKDF (reference sequence). This CDR3 is 15 amino acids long. V gave up 5 bases and J gave up 1 base, with 14 bases separating them. CDR3 in DNA: TGTGCCACCAGCCCAAGGACAGCGAAGAACACTGAAGCTTTCTTT. Encoded protein: CATSPRTAKNTEAFF. The entire variable domain, with the rest obtained from reference TRBV15 and TRBJ1-1, is as follows: DAMVIQNPRYQVTQFGKPVTLSCSQTLNHNVMYWYQQKSSQAPKLLFHYYDKDFNNEADTPDNFQSRRPNTSFCFLDIRSPGLGDTAMYLCATSPRTAKNTEAFFGQGTRLTVV.

The chain carries TRBV6-5 and TRBJ1-4; 11 bases map to TRBD1. Trimming removed 5 bases from V and 7 bases from J; junction bases left unmatched: 6. From germline, CDR1 is MNHEY and CDR2 SVGAGI. This CDR3 is built from 15 residues. The CDR3, as DNA: TGTGCCAGCAGTCTTTCGGGACAGGGGGGTGAAAAACTGTTTTTT. Protein sequence: CASSLSGQGGEKLFF.

This sequence joins TRBV6-5 and TRBJ2-7, with a tentative D call TRBD1 (6 bases). The CDR3 contains 12 residues. Germline values: CDR1 MNHEY, CDR2 SVGAGI. V was pared by 6 bases and J by 5 bases, with 11 bases between. CDR3 nucleotide sequence: TGTGCCAGCAGGGCCCAGGGGAACGAGCAGTACTTC. Amino acid sequence: CASRAQGNEQYF.

This clone was seen just once. The CDR3 DNA sequence: TGTGCCAGCAGCCCCTCAGGGGTAGTTCAGTACTTC. Translated, it gives CASSPSGVVQYF. The chain joins TRBV7-8 to TRBJ2-4; D may be TRBD1 (6 bases). Germline CDR1 and CDR2: SGHVS and FQNEAQ. Trimming left V 5 bases short and J 11 bases short, with 13 bases between. This CDR3 is built from 12 residues.

This clone was seen more than once but under ten times. The chain employs TRBV6-5 and TRBJ1-2; D gene uncertain. This CDR3 contains 12 residues. Germline V gene lookup returns CDR1 MNHEY and CDR2 SVGAGI. Trimming stripped 4 bases from V and 4 bases from J, with 7 bases between. Here the CDR3 DNA reads TGTGCCAGCAGTTTAGGCACCTATGGCTACACCTTC. Amino acids: CASSLGTYGYTF.

The chain has TRBV7-2 and TRBJ2-7; 7 bases line up with TRBD1. V gave up 6 bases and J gave up 1 base; unmatched junction bases: 9. This CDR3 contains 15 residues. Germline CDR1 SGHTA, CDR2 FQGNSA. The CDR3 nucleotides read TGTGCCAGCAGTTCAACCGGGACAGTATCCTACGAGCAGTACTTC. This encodes CASSSTGTVSYEQYF.

This chain connects TRBV7-2 to TRBJ1-6, with a possible D match to TRBD1 (5 bases). V was cut by 5 bases and J by 4 bases, with 12 bases left in between. This CDR3 has 15 residues. The germline V gene has CDR1 SGHTA and CDR2 FQGNSA. CDR3 protein: CASSIRRQYNSPLHF. DNA of the CDR3: TGTGCCAGCAGCATCCGAAGACAGTATAATTCACCCCTCCACTTT.

The J gene is TRBJ1-2, the V gene TRBV6-1; tentative D call: TRBD1 (5 bases). CDR3 length equals 12 residues. CDR1 is MNHNS, CDR2 SASEGT, per germline. The germline V and J ends were trimmed by 3 bases and 3 bases, with 5 bases remaining between them. CDR3 residues: CASSEGHYGYTF. CDR3 nucleotides: TGTGCCAGCAGTGAGGGGCACTATGGCTACACCTTC.

This clone has just a few counts. CDR3 coding DNA: TGTGCCAGCAGCCCCAAGGGCGGGGTTGGGGGGAACACTGAAGCTTTCTTT. It codes for CASSPKGGVGGNTEAFF. The chain employs TRBV3-1 (or the pseudogene TRBV3-2) and TRBJ1-1; tentative D call: TRBD1 (5 bases). CDR3 size: 17 residues. The germline V and J ends were trimmed by 4 bases and 1 base, with 19 bases remaining between them. Per the germline V gene, CDR1 is LGHDT and CDR2 is YNNKEL (reference sequence).

This clone has a handful of counts. The chain links TRBV19 to TRBJ1-2; the match to TRBD1 covers 8 bases. V shed 8 bases, J shed 4 bases, and the junction held 3 bases outside the gene matches. CDR3 length equals 12 residues. Germline V gene lookup returns CDR1 LNHDA and CDR2 SQIVND (reference sequence). CDR3 in amino acids: CASGQGFYGYTF. For the CDR3, the DNA is TGTGCCAGTGGACAGGGTTTCTATGGCTACACCTTC.

The J gene is TRBJ1-1, the V gene TRBV7-9; no definite D call. There are 11 residues in the CDR3. CDR1 and CDR2 (germline): SEHNR, FQNEAQ (reference sequence). V dropped 5 bases and J dropped 7 bases, with 8 bases sitting between them. CDR3 DNA: TGTGCCAGCAGCCCCCGGGGTGAAGCTTTCTTT. This codes for CASSPRGEAFF.

This chain uses TRBV10-3 with TRBJ2-7, with 8 bases identical to TRBD1. The trim removed 0 bases at V and 6 bases at J, leaving 4 bases unmatched. This CDR3 region has 14 residues. CDR1 and CDR2 (germline): ENHRY, SYGVKD. In nucleotides, the CDR3 is TGTGCCATCAGTGAGTCAGGGACAGGTGGCGAGCAGTACTTC. Residues: CAISESGTGGEQYF.

This clone was detected only once. The chain employs TRBV18 and TRBJ2-7; D is possibly TRBD1 (5 bases). The CDR3 totals 14 residues. The V and J ends lost 0 bases and 1 base respectively, with 7 bases between them. Germline-derived CDR1 and CDR2 are KGHSH and LQKENI. The CDR3 loop reads CASSPPRQSYEQYF. DNA for the CDR3: TGTGCCAGCTCACCACCAAGACAGTCCTACGAGCAGTACTTC. The full variable domain, completed using reference TRBV18 and TRBJ2-7, is NAGVMQNPRHLVRRRGQEARLRCSPMKGHSHVYWYRQLPEEGLKFMVYLQKENIIDESGMPKERFSAEFPKEGPSILRIQQVVRGDSAAYFCASSPPRQSYEQYFGPGTRLTVT.

The chain has TRBV19 and TRBJ1-5, with TRBD1 as a possible D gene (5 bases). The ends were cut back, 3 bases at V and 2 bases at J, with 11 bases in the middle. CDR3 length equals 15 residues. Looked up from germline, CDR1 is LNHDA and CDR2 is SQIVND (reference sequence). The CDR3 sequence: CASSMGARGNQPQHF. The CDR3 DNA sequence: TGTGCCAGTAGTATGGGAGCCAGGGGCAATCAGCCCCAGCATTTT.

The chain links TRBV6-5 to TRBJ1-2; 7 nucleotides agree with TRBD1. Germline V gives CDR1 MNHEY, CDR2 SVGAGI. The CDR3 length is 15 residues. With 4 bases clipped from V and 2 bases from J, the junction kept 7 bases outside the gene matches. CDR3 nucleotide sequence: TGTGCCAGCAGTTTTGACAGGGAACCCAACTATGGCTACACCTTC. As protein: CASSFDREPNYGYTF.

This clone has a single count. This sequence joins TRBV7-2 and TRBJ1-5; TRBD1 is a possible D gene (5 bases). CDR1 is SGHTA and CDR2 is FQGNSA in the germline V gene. This CDR3 comprises 18 residues. V was trimmed by 5 bases and J by 0 bases, leaving 20 bases between them. The CDR3 DNA sequence: TGTGCCAGCAGCCGCTTACCACCAGTGGGGGATAGCAATCAGCCCCAGCATTTT. This encodes CASSRLPPVGDSNQPQHF.

The chain employs TRBV18 and TRBJ1-2, with 7 bases aligning to TRBD1. The germline gives CDR1 KGHSH, CDR2 LQKENI. The CDR3 is made up of 14 amino acids. The V and J ends lost 3 bases and 4 bases, in that order; junction bases with no gene match: 5. CDR3 sequence: CASSPETGLYGYTF. Written as DNA, the CDR3 is TGTGCCAGCTCACCCGAGACAGGGCTCTATGGCTACACCTTC.

This chain uses TRBV11-3 with TRBJ2-3; 8 bases map to TRBD2. CDR1 SGHNT and CDR2 YENEEA come from the germline V gene. The ends lost 3 bases at V and 4 bases at J; junction bases unmatched: 3. The CDR3 contains 14 residues. This chain's CDR3 is CASSFGGEADTQYF. The DNA for the CDR3 is TGTGCCAGCAGCTTCGGGGGGGAAGCAGATACGCAGTATTTT.

The chain combines TRBV5-1 with TRBJ2-7; 7 bases map to TRBD2. The CDR3 loop spans 16 amino acids. V trimming: 3 bases; J trimming: 1 base; junction bases outside the gene matches: 10. Germline values: CDR1 SGHRS, CDR2 YFSETQ. The CDR3 is CASSWRGGTQSYEQYF. The CDR3 bases are TGCGCCAGCAGCTGGAGGGGAGGGACTCAGTCCTACGAGCAGTACTTC.

The chain joins TRBV11-3 to TRBJ1-6; D unclear. This CDR3 region has 17 residues. V dropped 4 bases and J dropped 9 bases, with 22 bases sitting between them. Germline values: CDR1 SGHNT, CDR2 YENEEA. CDR3 region: CASSYVRSGGDGSPLHF. DNA of the CDR3: TGTGCCAGCAGCTACGTCAGATCGGGCGGAGACGGTTCACCCCTCCACTTT.

This clone was recorded once. This chain uses TRBV7-9 with TRBJ2-5, with 9 bases fitting TRBD2. CDR3 length equals 16 residues. Looked up from germline, CDR1 is SEHNR and CDR2 is FQNEAQ (reference sequence). The trim removed 1 base at V and 4 bases at J, leaving 7 bases unmatched. Here the CDR3 reads CASSLGQGLASETQYF. The CDR3 DNA reads TGTGCCAGCAGCTTAGGTCAGGGACTAGCATCAGAGACCCAGTACTTC.

This clone was seen more than once but under ten times. This CDR3 is CASSANSGINEQFF. The CDR3 coding sequence is TGTGCCAGCAGCGCCAATTCTGGAATCAATGAGCAGTTCTTC. This chain uses TRBV7-2 with TRBJ2-1; D is unclear. Germline CDR1 reads SGHTA; CDR2 reads FQGNSA. V was shortened by 5 bases and J by 6 bases, with 14 bases between the two germline ends. The CDR3 totals 14 residues.

The V and J genes are TRBV28 and TRBJ2-7, with TRBD1 matching 9 bases. Trimming cost V 4 bases and J 0 bases; bases outside gene matches: 4. There are 15 residues in the CDR3. CDR1 and CDR2 (germline): MDHEN, SYDVKM. CDR3 in amino acids: CASSSQGASSYEQYF. In DNA form, the CDR3 reads TGTGCCAGCAGTTCACAGGGGGCGAGCTCCTACGAGCAGTACTTC.